The rows below give T cell receptor beta chains drawn from one sample of a study of blood T cell repertoires in COVID-19. Clones were sequenced by immunoSEQ multiplex PCR, and TCRdb holds only the in-frame ones, with some missing. The sample contains about 210,000 clones, roughly 80% of which appear only once. Sequenced input: peripheral blood. The receptor source for this set is a woman of 80 years or more with COVID-19, enrolled during active disease. Both conserved end residues are part of each CDR3. D genes are given only for firm matches. Expanded clones get a size class; other rows say once, few or many, or leave the size out.

size,length,J,D,V,DNA,CDR3
-,16,TRBJ1-3,-,TRBV9,TGTGCCAGCGGCCTCGTCGGGGGGGGATCTGGAAACACCATATATTTT,CASGLVGGGSGNTIYF
many,13,TRBJ1-5,-,TRBV2,TGTGCCAGCAGCGACGGACTGGGCCAGCCCCAGCATTTT,CASSDGLGQPQHF
-,15,TRBJ2-7,-,TRBV18,TGTGCCAGCTCACCAGGACAGAACCCTACCTACGAGCAGTACTTC,CASSPGQNPTYEQYF
-,13,TRBJ1-2,TRBD1,TRBV24-1,TGCGCCACCAGTGGGGACAGGAACTATGGCTACACCTTC,CATSGDRNYGYTF
-,15,TRBJ1-2,-,TRBV5-1,TGCGCCAGCAGCCCCACAGGTATGGCGGTCTGGGGCTACACCTTC,CASSPTGMAVWGYTF
-,13,TRBJ2-3,-,TRBV3-1/TRBV3-2,TGTGCCAGCAGCCAAGAAATATCAGATACGCAGTATTTT,CASSQEISDTQYF
-,14,TRBJ1-2,TRBD1,TRBV4-1,TGCGCCAGCAGCCAGGAGGGGGCTCGTGGAGGCTACACCTTC,CASSQEGARGGYTF
-,14,TRBJ2-7,TRBD1,TRBV2,TGTGCCAGCAGACGGGACAGGGTCTCCTACGAGCAGTACTTC,CASRRDRVSYEQYF
-,16,TRBJ1-3,-,TRBV18,TGTGCCAGCTCACCACCGGGGGGAACCTCTGGAAACACCATATATTTT,CASSPPGGTSGNTIYF
few,14,TRBJ1-4,TRBD1,TRBV19,TGTGCCAGTAGCCCCCAGGGGGCAAGGGAAAAACTGTTTTTT,CASSPQGAREKLFF
-,14,TRBJ1-5,-,TRBV19,TGTGCCAGTAGGGGGGGGGCGCAGAGTCAGCCCCAGCATTTT,CASRGGAQSQPQHF
-,17,TRBJ2-7,-,TRBV5-1,TGCGCCAGCAGCCGACGATCCGACGGAGAGCTACCCTACGAGCAGTACTTC,CASSRRSDGELPYEQYF
-,13,TRBJ1-2,TRBD1,TRBV27,TGTGCCAGCGGGGGACAGCGGCGCTATGGCTACACCTTC,CASGGQRRYGYTF
-,14,TRBJ1-6,-,TRBV3-1/TRBV3-2,TGTGCCAGCAGCCAAGGCAGGGGCCATTCACCCCTCCACTTT,CASSQGRGHSPLHF
-,16,TRBJ1-3,-,TRBV6-1,TGTGCCAGCAGTGAAGTCAGCAGCGGAGGTGGAAACACCATATATTTT,CASSEVSSGGGNTIYF
-,14,TRBJ2-1,-,TRBV18,TGTGCCAGCTCCCTCCTTTCGGGCTACAATGAGCAGTTCTTC,CASSLLSGYNEQFF
-,16,TRBJ1-1,-,TRBV5-5,TGTGCCAGCAGCTTTGTTCCCGCACTCATGAACACTGAAGCTTTCTTT,CASSFVPALMNTEAFF
-,14,TRBJ1-2,-,TRBV7-2,TGTGCCAGCAGCTTAGGTCGCAGAAACTATGGCTACACCTTC,CASSLGRRNYGYTF
-,16,TRBJ2-1,TRBD2,TRBV7-2,TGTGCCAGCAGCTGGGGCCCTACTAGCGGGACGAATGAGCAGTTCTTC,CASSWGPTSGTNEQFF
-,15,TRBJ2-3,-,TRBV28,TGTGCCAGCAGTTTATTGGAGGGCGGCACAGATACGCAGTATTTT,CASSLLEGGTDTQYF
-,14,TRBJ1-5,TRBD1,TRBV6-4,TGTGCCAGCAGTGTGACAGGGGGAAATCAGCCCCAGCATTTT,CASSVTGGNQPQHF
-,15,TRBJ1-1,-,TRBV3-1/TRBV3-2,TGTGCCAGCAGTCGCTTCGGACAGTTGAACACTGAAGCTTTCTTT,CASSRFGQLNTEAFF
-,14,TRBJ1-3,-,TRBV5-6,TGTGCCAGCAGCTTAGCGGGGACAGGAAACACCATATATTTT,CASSLAGTGNTIYF
-,15,TRBJ1-1,TRBD1,TRBV11-2,TGTGCCAGCAGCCAGCCGGACAGGGGAGACACTGAAGCTTTCTTT,CASSQPDRGDTEAFF